This passage covers 23 T cell receptor beta chains from one sample sequenced in a study of blood T cell repertoires in COVID-19. The method was immunoSEQ multiplex PCR; TCRdb's version includes in-frame clones alone and lacks a portion of them. The sample carries 110,000 to 150,000 clones, around 86% recorded once. Specimen: peripheral blood. The source of these receptors is a human donor in a cohort sampled during active COVID-19.

The chain couples TRBV3-1 (or the pseudogene TRBV3-2) to TRBJ2-1; 14 bases are shared with TRBD2. Germline V gene lookup returns CDR1 LGHDT and CDR2 YNNKEL (reference sequence). The CDR3 extends over 16 amino acids. The V and J ends lost 4 bases and 10 bases, in that order; junction bases with no gene match: 9. The CDR3 DNA reads as TGTGCCAGCAGCCGGCCGGGACTAGCGGGAGTAAGCGAGCAGTTCTTC. Translated, it gives CASSRPGLAGVSEQFF.

V and J are TRBV7-9 and TRBJ2-6; a possible D gene is TRBD2 (5 bases). The CDR3 sequence is 16 residues long. V shed 2 bases and J shed 1 base, with 9 bases lying between them. Germline V lookup: CDR1 SEHNR, CDR2 FQNEAQ (reference sequence). CDR3 DNA sequence: TGTGCCAGCAGCTTACTGGAGGATTCTGGGGCCAACGTCCTGACTTTC. Encoded protein: CASSLLEDSGANVLTF.

The V and J genes are TRBV7-6 and TRBJ2-3, with TRBD2 identical over 7 bases. Looked up from germline, CDR1 is SGHVS and CDR2 is FNYEAQ. This CDR3 has 15 amino acids. V lost 2 bases and J lost 0; bases outside the gene matches: 2. Written as DNA, the CDR3 is TGTGCCAGCAGCTTACTAGCGGCTAGCACAGATACGCAGTATTTT. It codes for CASSLLAASTDTQYF.

The chain uses TRBV30 and TRBJ2-1; 10 bases agree with TRBD2. Germline-derived CDR1 and CDR2 are GTSNPN and SVGIG (reference sequence). The V and J ends lost 2 bases and 6 bases, in that order; junction bases with no gene match: 4. This CDR3 contains 14 residues. This chain's CDR3 is CAWSPQREGNEQFF. The CDR3 DNA reads TGTGCCTGGAGTCCCCAGCGGGAGGGCAATGAGCAGTTCTTC.

The chain employs TRBV6-1 and TRBJ2-1; 7 bases map to TRBD2. The CDR3 runs to 18 residues. Germline lookup yields CDR1 MNHNS and CDR2 SASEGT. V shed 0 bases, J shed 1 base, and the junction held 9 bases outside the gene matches. CDR3 residues: CASSEAMSGRGSYNEQFF. The CDR3 nucleotides are TGTGCCAGCAGTGAAGCTATGTCGGGGCGGGGGTCCTACAATGAGCAGTTCTTC.

This chain uses TRBV27 with TRBJ2-7; tentatively, D is TRBD2 (5 bases). Germline values: CDR1 MNHEY, CDR2 SMNVEV (reference sequence). The CDR3 covers 13 residues. Trimming took 8 bases from V and 0 from J, leaving 11 bases between them. As DNA, the CDR3 is TGTGCCAGCGCCAGGACTCTCTCCTACGAGCAGTACTTC. Translation gives CASARTLSYEQYF.

This clone was seen more than once but under ten times. The V call is TRBV19, the J call TRBJ1-5, with TRBD1 matching over 7 bases. CDR1 and CDR2 (germline): LNHDA, SQIVND (reference sequence). The CDR3 runs 15 residues. V trimming: 5 bases; J trimming: 3 bases; junction bases outside the gene matches: 7. The CDR3 DNA is TGTGCCAGTAGTGCGATGACAGGGCCCAATCAGCCCCAGCATTTT. Its translation is CASSAMTGPNQPQHF. Full variable domain (outside the CDR3, taken from reference TRBV19 and TRBJ1-5): DGGITQSPKYLFRKEGQNVTLSCEQNLNHDAMYWYRQDPGQGLRLIYYSQIVNDFQKGDIAEGYSVSREKKESFPLTVTSAQKNPTAFYLCASSAMTGPNQPQHFGDGTRLSIL.

V usage is TRBV5-1 and J usage is TRBJ2-6, with D perhaps matching TRBD1 (6 bases). Trimming took off 0 bases at V and 3 bases at J, with 7 bases between the two ends. CDR1 is SGHRS and CDR2 is YFSETQ in the germline V gene. There are 15 residues in the CDR3. CDR3 DNA: TGCGCCAGCAGCTTGGCCAGGGGTGGGGCCAACGTCCTGACTTTC. Protein product: CASSLARGGANVLTF.

This chain links TRBV4-1 with TRBJ2-7; TRBD2 aligns across 9 bases. The CDR3 totals 17 residues. Germline V gene data show CDR1 as MGHRA and CDR2 as YSYEKL. V was pared by 0 bases and J by 3 bases, with 9 bases of the junction left unmatched. The CDR3 region is CASSQETPAGGDYEQYF. Here the CDR3 DNA reads TGCGCCAGCAGCCAAGAAACACCGGCGGGGGGGGACTACGAGCAGTACTTC.

This clone occurred a few times. This sequence joins TRBV28 and TRBJ2-6; a possible D gene is TRBD1 (6 bases). The CDR3 consists of 16 residues. The germline gives CDR1 MDHEN, CDR2 SYDVKM. Trimming left V 5 bases short and J 4 bases short, with 15 bases between. CDR3 DNA sequence: TGTGCCAGCAGTACCTCGGGCCAGGGGGGGGCCAACGTCCTGACTTTC. It translates to CASSTSGQGGANVLTF.

The V gene is TRBV3-1 (or the pseudogene TRBV3-2), the J gene TRBJ1-3; D not resolved. The V gene's germline CDR1 is LGHDT and CDR2 YNNKEL (reference sequence). V was shortened by 3 bases and J by 7 bases, with 7 bases between the two germline ends. CDR3 length: 12 amino acids. In nucleotides, the CDR3 is TGTGCCAGCAGCCAGCAAGCGAACACCATATATTTT. Protein sequence: CASSQQANTIYF.

The chain recombines TRBV6-1 with TRBJ1-6; 8 nucleotides line up with TRBD1. This CDR3 contains 16 residues. Germline CDR1 is MNHNS and CDR2 is SASEGT. Trimming at V came to 3 bases and at J to 8 bases, leaving 9 bases not matched to a gene. The CDR3 DNA is TGTGCCAGCAGTGACCTCCTCGACAGGGGACATTCACCCCTCCACTTT. Translation: CASSDLLDRGHSPLHF.

The chain has TRBV7-6 and TRBJ2-1; D may be TRBD2 (5 bases). This CDR3 comprises 15 residues. Trimming cost V 3 bases and J 3 bases, with 12 bases left between them. The germline gives CDR1 SGHVS, CDR2 FNYEAQ. The CDR3, as DNA: TGTGCCAGCAGCTTTCGGACTGGGAACTACAATGAGCAGTTCTTC. This codes for CASSFRTGNYNEQFF.

The chain couples TRBV7-9 to TRBJ2-7, with 10 bases aligning to TRBD1. CDR1 is SEHNR, CDR2 FQNEAQ, per germline (reference sequence). The V and J ends lost 4 bases and 3 bases, in that order; junction bases with no gene match: 6. This CDR3 comprises 15 residues. DNA of the CDR3: TGTGCCAGCAGCTCTCAGACAGGGGGCGACTACGAGCAGTACTTC. This codes for CASSSQTGGDYEQYF.

V is TRBV9 and J is TRBJ1-2; a weak D match, TRBD1 (6 bases). Trimming left V 0 bases short and J 4 bases short, with 10 bases between. Germline V gene sequence: CDR1 SGDLS, CDR2 YYNGEE. The CDR3 covers 14 residues. The CDR3 loop is CASSVARGGYGYTF. The CDR3 DNA reads as TGTGCCAGCAGCGTAGCCCGAGGGGGCTATGGCTACACCTTC.

This chain links TRBV7-2 with TRBJ2-3, with TRBD2 matching 15 bases. V was clipped by 4 bases and J by 2 bases; unmatched bases: 4. The CDR3 is 17 residues long. Germline CDR1 is SGHTA and CDR2 is FQGNSA. CDR3 nucleotides: TGTGCCAGCAGCTGGGGACTAGCGGGAGGCTACACAGATACGCAGTATTTT. Translation gives CASSWGLAGGYTDTQYF.

In nucleotides, the CDR3 is TGTGCCAGCAGCGCGCCCACCACTGACAGGGCTCAGTTCTTC. Residues: CASSAPTTDRAQFF. This sequence joins TRBV7-9 and TRBJ2-1; 7 nucleotides agree with TRBD1. Germline-derived CDR1 and CDR2 are SEHNR and FQNEAQ (reference sequence). This CDR3 spans 14 amino acids. V lost 5 bases, J lost 13 bases, and 14 bases stayed unmatched.

V and J are TRBV6-1 and TRBJ2-7; possible D gene TRBD1, 6 bases. Germline-derived CDR1 and CDR2 are MNHNS and SASEGT. Trimming took off 1 base at V and 3 bases at J, with 13 bases between the two ends. This CDR3 region has 15 residues. This chain's CDR3 is CASSEVVRTDYEQYF. The CDR3 nucleotides read TGTGCCAGCAGTGAAGTAGTGAGGACAGACTACGAGCAGTACTTC.

The chain recombines TRBV19 with TRBJ2-3; 8 bases map to TRBD2. V shed 3 bases and J 4 bases; nucleotides not matched to a gene: 3. This CDR3 is built from 14 residues. Per the germline V gene, CDR1 is LNHDA and CDR2 is SQIVND (reference sequence). CDR3 in amino acids: CASSISSGPDTQYF. The CDR3 DNA reads TGTGCCAGTAGTATCTCTAGCGGGCCAGATACGCAGTATTTT.

J is TRBJ2-4 and V is TRBV5-1; the match to TRBD1 covers 12 bases. J gave up 4 bases and V 0 bases, and 2 bases lay outside the gene matches. The germline V gene encodes CDR1 SGHRS and CDR2 YFSETQ. The CDR3 totals 16 residues. The CDR3 nucleotides read TGCGCCAGCAGCTTGGGGGACAGGGGGCAGAAAAACATTCAGTACTTC. Translation: CASSLGDRGQKNIQYF.

The V gene is TRBV10-3, the J gene TRBJ2-1; D gene uncertain. This CDR3 comprises 15 residues. Trimming took off 2 bases at V and 3 bases at J, with 11 bases between the two ends. Germline V gene lookup returns CDR1 ENHRY and CDR2 SYGVKD. The CDR3 bases are TGTGCCATCAGTGAGACGGGTGACCTCTACAATGAGCAGTTCTTC. Its translation is CAISETGDLYNEQFF.

Only one count was recorded for this clone. The chain uses TRBV21-1 and TRBJ2-1; TRBD2 was called by the table and not checked on the DNA. TRBV21-1 is marked as a pseudogene. The CDR3 runs to 16 residues. CDR3 nucleotide sequence: TGTGCCAGCAGCAAAGCGCTAGGACTAGCGGACAATGAGCAGTTCTTC. Translated: CASSKALGLADNEQFF.

This clone was observed once. The chain employs TRBV4-1 and TRBJ2-7, with 9 bases fitting TRBD2. After removal of 3 bases from V and 0 bases from J, the junction contained 6 bases not matched to a gene. There are 16 residues in the CDR3. Germline V lookup: CDR1 MGHRA, CDR2 YSYEKL. For the CDR3, the DNA is TGCGCCAGCAGCCAGGTAGCGGGAGTCCTCTCCTACGAGCAGTACTTC. Protein sequence: CASSQVAGVLSYEQYF.